These T cell receptor beta chains were read from a single sample in a study of Ad26.COV2.S vaccination and SARS-CoV-2 variants. Using immunoSEQ multiplex PCR, the repertoire was profiled, and TCRdb retains in-frame clones only, with some absent. Of roughly 380,000 clones in the sample, 92% were seen once. Sequencing used peripheral blood, obtained after recovery from COVID-19. All receptors come from a human donor who had recovered from COVID-19. CDR3s include the opening cysteine and the closing phenylalanine or tryptophan. Fields, in order: CDR3 length, clone size, V gene, J gene, D gene, CDR3 DNA, CDR3 protein. D genes are given only for firm matches. The size field is filled for only some rows; it gives once, few, many or a size class.

length: 13
size: NA
V: TRBV5-6
J: TRBJ2-1
D: TRBD1
DNA: TGTGCCAGCAGCTGGGACAGGGTCAATGAGCAGTTCTTC
CDR3: CASSWDRVNEQFF

length: 14
size: NA
V: TRBV6-4
J: TRBJ1-2
D: NA
DNA: TGTGCCAGCAGTGAACTCCCAAGTTCCTATGGCTACACCTTC
CDR3: CASSELPSSYGYTF

length: 14
size: once
V: TRBV5-4
J: TRBJ2-1
D: NA
DNA: TGTGCCAGCAGCTTGCGACGCTACCCCGATGAGCAGTTCTTC
CDR3: CASSLRRYPDEQFF

length: 14
size: NA
V: TRBV2
J: TRBJ2-7
D: NA
DNA: TGTGCCAGCATCAAGGGGACCAGCTCCTACGAGCAGTACTTC
CDR3: CASIKGTSSYEQYF

length: 13
size: NA
V: TRBV6-6
J: TRBJ1-4
D: NA
DNA: TGTGCCAGCAGCCTATCCGGGGATGAAAAACTGTTTTTT
CDR3: CASSLSGDEKLFF

length: 14
size: NA
V: TRBV4-1
J: TRBJ1-2
D: NA
DNA: TGCGCCAGCAGCCTCGATCCACCGAGCTATGGCTACACCTTC
CDR3: CASSLDPPSYGYTF

length: 14
size: NA
V: TRBV7-2
J: TRBJ2-2
D: NA
DNA: TGTGCCAGCAGCTTACCAGGGTGGGCCGGGGAGCTGTTTTTT
CDR3: CASSLPGWAGELFF

length: 14
size: NA
V: TRBV5-1
J: TRBJ2-5
D: TRBD2
DNA: TGCGCCAGCAGGACTAGCGGGGGTTCAGAGACCCAGTACTTC
CDR3: CASRTSGGSETQYF

length: 16
size: NA
V: TRBV27
J: TRBJ1-2
D: NA
DNA: TGTGCCAGCAGTTCGTATACATCCCCGGGTTTAGATGGCTACACCTTC
CDR3: CASSSYTSPGLDGYTF

length: 12
size: NA
V: TRBV18
J: TRBJ1-1
D: TRBD1
DNA: TGTGCCAGCTCACGGGACAGGGGGCTGGCTTTCTTT
CDR3: CASSRDRGLAFF

length: 17
size: NA
V: TRBV6-6
J: TRBJ2-3
D: TRBD2
DNA: TGTGCCAGCAGTCCAAGACTAGCGGGGGGCAGCACAGATACGCAGTATTTT
CDR3: CASSPRLAGGSTDTQYF

length: 14
size: NA
V: TRBV12-1
J: TRBJ1-2
D: NA
DNA: TGTGCCAGCAGCGTTCACAGGGAAATCTATGGCTACACCTTC
CDR3: CASSVHREIYGYTF

length: 15
size: NA
V: TRBV6-5
J: TRBJ1-3
D: NA
DNA: TGTGCCAGCAGTTCTCCCCAGGGTTCTGGAAACACCATATATTTT
CDR3: CASSSPQGSGNTIYF

length: 17
size: NA
V: TRBV3-1/TRBV3-2
J: TRBJ1-1
D: NA
DNA: TGTGCCAGCAGCCAAGAATCAGGGTGGCTGGGAAACACTGAAGCTTTCTTT
CDR3: CASSQESGWLGNTEAFF

length: 17
size: once
V: TRBV7-2
J: TRBJ2-5
D: TRBD2
DNA: TGTGCCAGCAGCTCGACTAGCGGGGGGGCACATGGAGAGACCCAGTACTTC
CDR3: CASSSTSGGAHGETQYF

length: 15
size: NA
V: TRBV6-2/TRBV6-3
J: TRBJ2-7
D: NA
DNA: TGTGCCAGCAGTTACCTCTTCGGAGGGTACTACGAGCAGTACTTC
CDR3: CASSYLFGGYYEQYF

length: 11
size: once
V: TRBV29-1
J: TRBJ2-2
D: NA
DNA: TGCAGCGTTCGACGGAACGGGGAGCTGTTTTTT
CDR3: CSVRRNGELFF

length: 16
size: NA
V: TRBV27
J: TRBJ1-2
D: NA
DNA: TGTGCCAGCAGTTTATCCGGGCAGGGGAGTAACTATGGCTACACCTTC
CDR3: CASSLSGQGSNYGYTF

length: 12
size: NA
V: TRBV5-1
J: TRBJ2-7
D: NA
DNA: TGCGCCAGCAGCCGGGACCCCCCCGAGCAGTACTTC
CDR3: CASSRDPPEQYF

length: 15
size: NA
V: TRBV6-1
J: TRBJ1-1
D: NA
DNA: TGTGCCAGCAGTGAACTTGCGGTGGGGAACACTGAAGCTTTCTTT
CDR3: CASSELAVGNTEAFF

length: 14
size: NA
V: TRBV5-6
J: TRBJ1-4
D: TRBD1
DNA: TGTGCCAGCAGCGGGGACAGTGGGAATGAAAAACTGTTTTTT
CDR3: CASSGDSGNEKLFF

length: 14
size: NA
V: TRBV7-9
J: TRBJ2-7
D: NA
DNA: TGTGCCAGCAGCCCAGATCCTAACCCCTACGAGCAGTACTTC
CDR3: CASSPDPNPYEQYF

length: 15
size: once
V: TRBV2
J: TRBJ2-5
D: TRBD2
DNA: TGTGCCAGCAGTGAGCAGCTAGCGGGGGCTGAGACCCAGTACTTC
CDR3: CASSEQLAGAETQYF

length: 16
size: NA
V: TRBV19
J: TRBJ2-1
D: TRBD1
DNA: TGTGCCAGTAGGAATTCGGTGGACAGGGGGCTCAATGAGCAGTTCTTC
CDR3: CASRNSVDRGLNEQFF

length: 15
size: NA
V: TRBV18
J: TRBJ1-3
D: NA
DNA: TGTGCCAGCTCACCACAAGGGTTCTCTGGAAACACCATATATTTT
CDR3: CASSPQGFSGNTIYF

length: 12
size: NA
V: TRBV6-5
J: TRBJ1-1
D: NA
DNA: TGTGCCACGCGACGAGGGAACACTGAAGCTTTCTTT
CDR3: CATRRGNTEAFF

length: 16
size: NA
V: TRBV2
J: TRBJ1-3
D: TRBD1
DNA: TGTGCCAGCAGTGGAAACACAGGGGGATATGGAAACACCATATATTTT
CDR3: CASSGNTGGYGNTIYF

length: 13
size: few
V: TRBV12-5
J: TRBJ2-7
D: NA
DNA: TGTGCTAGTGCCCCCTGGACAGTTTACGAGCAGTACTTC
CDR3: CASAPWTVYEQYF

length: 13
size: NA
V: TRBV12-3/TRBV12-4
J: TRBJ1-1
D: TRBD1
DNA: TGTGCCAGCAGTCTCCAGGGGGCCACTGAAGCTTTCTTT
CDR3: CASSLQGATEAFF

length: 16
size: NA
V: TRBV5-6
J: TRBJ1-6
D: NA
DNA: TGTGCCAGCAGCCCCGCCGCAGGGGTTGAAAATTCACCCCTCCACTTT
CDR3: CASSPAAGVENSPLHF